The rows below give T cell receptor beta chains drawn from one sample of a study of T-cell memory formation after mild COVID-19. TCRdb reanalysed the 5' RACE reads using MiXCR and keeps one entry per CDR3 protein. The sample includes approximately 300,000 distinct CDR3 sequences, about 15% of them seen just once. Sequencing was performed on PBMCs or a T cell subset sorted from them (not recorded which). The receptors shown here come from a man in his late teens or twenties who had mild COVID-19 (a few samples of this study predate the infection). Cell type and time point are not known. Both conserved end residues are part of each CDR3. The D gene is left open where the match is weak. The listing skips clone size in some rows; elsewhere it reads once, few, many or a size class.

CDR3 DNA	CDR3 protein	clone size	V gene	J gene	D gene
TGCAGCGCCCGAGAACAGGGCGCCGGGGAGCTGTTTTTT	CSAREQGAGELFF	NA	TRBV29-1	TRBJ2-2	NA
TGCGCCAGCAGCCAAGATGTGGGCCTCCAAGAGACCCAGTACTTC	CASSQDVGLQETQYF	many	TRBV4-3	TRBJ2-5	NA
TGTGCCAGCAGCCTAAGATGGGCCGGGGAGCTGTTTTTT	CASSLRWAGELFF	many	TRBV7-3	TRBJ2-2	NA
TGTGCCAGCAGTCCTGCTATGCGGAGGTCCTACACCGGGGAGCTGTTTTTT	CASSPAMRRSYTGELFF	NA	TRBV6-5	TRBJ2-2	NA
TGCAGTGCGCCCGAGGCTGGGATCCAAGAGACCCAGTACTTC	CSAPEAGIQETQYF	NA	TRBV20-1	TRBJ2-5	NA
TGTGCCAGCAGTGAAGAGCGGGGAAGCACAGATACGCAGTATTTT	CASSEERGSTDTQYF	NA	TRBV2	TRBJ2-3	TRBD2
TGCGCCAGCAGCTTGCTTCAGGGGAACACCGGGGAGCTGTTTTTT	CASSLLQGNTGELFF	many	TRBV5-1	TRBJ2-2	NA
TGCGCCAGCAGCCAAACCGGGACAGGAGGGTACAATGAGCAGTTCTTC	CASSQTGTGGYNEQFF	once	TRBV4-3	TRBJ2-1	TRBD1
TGTGCCAGCAGCTTGTACCAGGGGCTGCCCCAGCATTTT	CASSLYQGLPQHF	NA	TRBV5-6	TRBJ1-5	NA
TGTGCCAGCAGCTCCCAGGACAGGGTGTATGGCTACACCTTC	CASSSQDRVYGYTF	few	TRBV7-2	TRBJ1-2	TRBD1
TGTGCCAGCTCACCAGTAGCGGGGGGCACCACAGATACGCAGTATTTT	CASSPVAGGTTDTQYF	NA	TRBV18	TRBJ2-3	TRBD2
TGTGCCATCGGGGAGAGGTCACCCCTCCACTTT	CAIGERSPLHF	NA	TRBV6-5	TRBJ1-6	NA
TGTGCCAGCAGTTTAGAGGTACTGCAAGAGACCCAGTACTTC	CASSLEVLQETQYF	few	TRBV12-3/TRBV12-4	TRBJ2-5	NA
TGTGCCAGCAGTGGCGGCCCGAACACTGAAGCTTTCTTT	CASSGGPNTEAFF	NA	TRBV2	TRBJ1-1	NA
TGTGCCAGCACCAAGGGGGGCAGAACGTCCACAGATACGCAGTATTTT	CASTKGGRTSTDTQYF	few	TRBV6-2/TRBV6-3	TRBJ2-3	NA
TGTGCCAGCAGCCTCTATGGGGGACAGAAAACCGGGGAGCTGTTTTTT	CASSLYGGQKTGELFF	few	TRBV27	TRBJ2-2	TRBD1
TGTGCCTGGAGCCCCACCGGGGCTAATGAGCTGTTCTTC	CAWSPTGANELFF	NA	TRBV30	TRBJ2-1	NA
TGTGCCAGCAGCTTAAGAGCCCTCGGACAATCGGAGACCCAGTACTTC	CASSLRALGQSETQYF	few	TRBV11-2	TRBJ2-5	NA
TGTGCCAGCAGCGACCAGCCAACAGGGACAGGCAATGAGCAGTTCTTC	CASSDQPTGTGNEQFF	NA	TRBV7-2	TRBJ2-1	TRBD1
TGTGCCAGCAGCTTTTTACAGGGGAACTCTGGGGCCAACGTCCTGACTTTC	CASSFLQGNSGANVLTF	NA	TRBV6-5	TRBJ2-6	TRBD1
TGTGCCAGCAGCCCCCGACATTCGAACACTGAAGCTTTCTTT	CASSPRHSNTEAFF	few	TRBV7-2	TRBJ1-1	NA
TGTGCCAGCAGCTTAATCCGTGGCAATCAGCCCCAGCATTTT	CASSLIRGNQPQHF	NA	TRBV7-8	TRBJ1-5	NA
TGTGCCAGCTCACCACAAGGACAGGGCGTTTACAATGAGCAGTTCTTC	CASSPQGQGVYNEQFF	few	TRBV18	TRBJ2-1	TRBD1
TGTGCCAGCAGCCCAACCCCGGGACAGGCGGAGACCCAGTACTTC	CASSPTPGQAETQYF	NA	TRBV9	TRBJ2-5	TRBD1
TGTGCCAGCAGCTTAATGGGGGGCCAAAGCACAGATACGCAGTATTTT	CASSLMGGQSTDTQYF	few	TRBV7-2	TRBJ2-3	NA
TGTGCCAGCATAGGGGTGGAGGCAGGAAAGAACACTGAAGCTTTCTTT	CASIGVEAGKNTEAFF	few	TRBV7-9	TRBJ1-1	NA
TGCAGTGCTACTCCTGGACCGAGCTACGAGCAGTACTTC	CSATPGPSYEQYF	few	TRBV20-1	TRBJ2-7	NA
TGTGCCAGCAGCTTAGAGGGGGCTGGGGCTGAAGCTTTCTTT	CASSLEGAGAEAFF	few	TRBV7-9	TRBJ1-1	TRBD1
TGTGCCAGCGAAAGAGGCGGAAACTCTGGAAACACCATATATTTT	CASERGGNSGNTIYF	few	TRBV5-6	TRBJ1-3	NA
TGTGCCAGCACATTACAGGGAGCAAACACTGAAGCTTTCTTT	CASTLQGANTEAFF	NA	TRBV6-2/TRBV6-3	TRBJ1-1	NA
TGTGCCAGCAGCCGCCGTCATAGGGGGTACACCTACGAGCAGTACTTC	CASSRRHRGYTYEQYF	NA	TRBV4-2	TRBJ2-7	NA
TGTGCCAGCAGTTTAGTTGGTGGGAGCAATCAGCCCCAGCATTTT	CASSLVGGSNQPQHF	many	TRBV12-3/TRBV12-4	TRBJ1-5	NA
TGTGCCAGCAGCCAAAGGGATGGGGGGGACCAAGAGACCCAGTACTTC	CASSQRDGGDQETQYF	many	TRBV4-2	TRBJ2-5	TRBD2
TGTGCCAGCAGCTTAGGTGGGGACAGAGAAGAGACCCAGTACTTC	CASSLGGDREETQYF	NA	TRBV7-2	TRBJ2-5	TRBD1
TGCGCCAGCACCCGACAGGGTTTGAACACTGAAGCTTTCTTT	CASTRQGLNTEAFF	few	TRBV5-1	TRBJ1-1	TRBD1
TGCAGCGCGGAAGACGGGATGAACACTGAAGCTTTCTTT	CSAEDGMNTEAFF	many	TRBV29-1	TRBJ1-1	NA
TGCGCCAGCAGCCAAGTCGGAGGGGGGATTTTGGAGACCCAGTACTTC	CASSQVGGGILETQYF	few	TRBV4-1	TRBJ2-5	NA
TGTGCCAGCAGCTTAATGGCTAGCGGGGGTAACACCGGGGAGCTGTTTTTT	CASSLMASGGNTGELFF	few	TRBV7-8	TRBJ2-2	TRBD2
TGTGCCAGCAGTAGGGACTGGGTCCTTGGTGATACGCAGTATTTT	CASSRDWVLGDTQYF	NA	TRBV6-6	TRBJ2-3	NA
TGTGCCAGCAGCTTTGGGGCCATAGGGAAGTATAACTATGGCTACACCTTC	CASSFGAIGKYNYGYTF	few	TRBV7-2	TRBJ1-2	NA
TGTGCCAGCAGCTTAATGGGGATAGCCTACGAGCAGTACTTC	CASSLMGIAYEQYF	NA	TRBV7-9	TRBJ2-7	NA
TGTGCCAGCAGCTCTCGCGGTCGGGGAGAGGGCTATGGCTACACCTTC	CASSSRGRGEGYGYTF	NA	TRBV7-9	TRBJ1-2	NA
TGTGCTAGCAGCGTTAGCGGGGGGCGCACAGATACGCAGTATTTT	CASSVSGGRTDTQYF	many	TRBV7-7	TRBJ2-3	TRBD2
TGTGCCAGCAGCTTGGTTATGGGGGCAGGAGATTTCTTT	CASSLVMGAGDFF	many	TRBV5-5	TRBJ1-1	NA
TGCAGCGTTGATATGGGGGCCCTGACTGATGAGCAGTTCTTC	CSVDMGALTDEQFF	many	TRBV29-1	TRBJ2-1	NA
TGCGCCAGCAGCCGCCCATTAGGAGGGGCGAACTATGGCTACACCTTC	CASSRPLGGANYGYTF	few	TRBV4-1	TRBJ1-2	NA
TGCGCCAGCAGCTTGTGGGGGACAGGGAAATACGAGCAGTACTTC	CASSLWGTGKYEQYF	NA	TRBV5-1	TRBJ2-7	TRBD1
TGTGCCAGCAGTTACGGACGCCCTAGCACAGATACGCAGTATTTT	CASSYGRPSTDTQYF	NA	TRBV6-5	TRBJ2-3	NA
TGTGCCAGCAGCGGCACAGGGGCCGGCTATGGCTACACCTTC	CASSGTGAGYGYTF	many	TRBV9	TRBJ1-2	TRBD1
TGTGCCAGCAGCGGGACAGGAACTGGCTACACCTTC	CASSGTGTGYTF	NA	TRBV7-9	TRBJ1-2	TRBD1
TGTGCCAGCAGTCAAGGGTCGGACAACTTCAATGAGCAGTTCTTC	CASSQGSDNFNEQFF	NA	TRBV12-3/TRBV12-4	TRBJ2-1	NA
TGTGCCAGCAGTTTCCTTGGTCCTGCGGGTGCGCAGTATTTT	CASSFLGPAGAQYF	NA	TRBV12-3/TRBV12-4	TRBJ2-3	NA
TGTGCCAGCAGCTACTGGGGCATGAACACTGAAGCTTTCTTT	CASSYWGMNTEAFF	NA	TRBV7-9	TRBJ1-1	NA
TGTGCCAGTAGGACCCTGACAGGGGGGAACACTGAAGCTTTCTTT	CASRTLTGGNTEAFF	few	TRBV19	TRBJ1-1	TRBD1
TGCGCCAGCAGCCACCCAGCACAGGCGGTCAATCAGCCCCAGCATTTT	CASSHPAQAVNQPQHF	few	TRBV4-1	TRBJ1-5	NA
TGTGCCAGCAGCTTAAGGAACAGGATTGCGACTAATGAAAAACTGTTTTTT	CASSLRNRIATNEKLFF	NA	TRBV11-2	TRBJ1-4	NA